The present entry profiles one T cell receptor (beta chain) with its context. Its target is unknown. This sample was included in a study of vaccination effects on CD4 cells after COVID-19. Findings of the study overall: Whether induced by infection or by vaccine, clones showed marked clonal contraction late after vaccination. Cross-reactivity toward common cold coronaviruses was confined to only 1 of 255 vaccine-induced clones in healthy vaccinees.

The table came from immunoSEQ multiplex PCR; TCRdb's copy has only in-frame clones and leaves some out. Found here are fewer than 75,000 clones, just under 80% of them singletons; the top ten hold 3.5% to 5%. Upon completion of 10 to 11 days in culture, CD4+ T cells were isolated. Two doses of either BNT162b2 or mRNA-1273 were given to each participant. The CDR3 loop spans 15 amino acids. V was cut by 0 bases and J by 7 bases, with 13 bases left in between. Germline V CDR1 and CDR2: LGHNA, YSLEER. Sequences were derived from CD4+ T cells from PBMCs cultured without peptide, sampled after COVID-19 vaccination. The source of this sequence is a human donor who received a COVID-19 vaccine. V is TRBV4-3 and J is TRBJ2-1, with D maybe TRBD2 (5 bases). The DNA for the CDR3 is TGCGCCAGCAGCCAAGATTCAATGGGCGGGAATGAGCAGTTCTTC. This sequence encodes CASSQDSMGGNEQFF.